These 3 T cell receptor beta chains originate from one sample sequenced in a study of shared clonotypes between healthy human individuals. Generated by immunoSEQ multiplex PCR, the TCRdb table keeps only in-frame clones and is missing some. The sample records 2 million to 2.5 million clones, approximately 93% being singletons. The sequencing input was naive CD4+ T cells from PBMCs. Documented subset: CD45RA+ positively selected. The receptors derive from a man between 18 and 35 years old in good health. Some clones in this sample may be carry-over from other donors' samples.

The rearrangement links TRBV19 to TRBJ2-2, with TRBD1 matching over 10 bases. J gave up 7 bases and V 6 bases, and 11 bases lay outside the gene matches. Germline values: CDR1 LNHDA, CDR2 SQIVND (reference sequence). This CDR3 is built from 16 residues. Here the CDR3 DNA reads TGTGCCAGTAGCCGTGAGACAGGGGGCGTCGTCGGGGAGCTGTTTTTT. Its translation: CASSRETGGVVGELFF.

This sequence joins TRBV6-1 and TRBJ1-1; D ambiguous. Germline V gene data show CDR1 as MNHNS and CDR2 as SASEGT. The CDR3 sequence is 11 residues long. V shed 7 bases and J shed 1 base, with 4 bases lying between them. CDR3 nucleotides: TGTGCCAGCAAGGGGAACACTGAAGCTTTCTTT. As protein: CASKGNTEAFF.

V gene TRBV7-2 combines with J gene TRBJ1-2; D is perhaps TRBD1 (6 bases). Between the trimmed V and J ends, which lost 0 bases and 4 bases, there was a span of 12 bases. CDR1 is SGHTA and CDR2 is FQGNSA in the germline V gene. This CDR3 has 15 amino acids. For the CDR3, the DNA is TGTGCCAGCAGCTTAGCGGACAGACCGAGCTATGGCTACACCTTC. Translated: CASSLADRPSYGYTF.